The 27 T cell receptor beta chains below come from one sample, sequenced in a study of OX40 agonist ivuxolimab in advanced cancers. Data came from immunoSEQ multiplex PCR; TCRdb stores just in-frame clones and leaves some out. The repertoire consists of some 48,000 clones, with around 80% occurring once and the leading ten covering around 7.8%. The sequenced sample was CD4+ or CD8+ T cells sorted from blood, obtained in a trial of the OX40 agonist ivuxolimab. The receptors derive from an adult with an advanced solid tumor such as melanoma, head and neck, liver or kidney cancer.

The chain combines TRBV5-1 with TRBJ2-4; TRBD1 or TRBD2 may be the D gene (5 bases each). Deletions cut 4 bases from V and 0 bases from J, with 11 bases between. Germline V gene lookup returns CDR1 SGHRS and CDR2 YFSETQ. The CDR3 is 15 amino acids. CDR3 amino acids: CASSGTDLAKNIQYF. The CDR3 DNA reads as TGCGCCAGCAGCGGGACGGACTTAGCCAAAAACATTCAGTACTTC.

V is TRBV6-6 and J is TRBJ1-3, with D uncertain. The CDR3 extends over 16 amino acids. Germline loops: CDR1 MNHNY, CDR2 SVGAGI (reference sequence). V shed 6 bases and J shed 0 bases, with 15 bases lying between them. CDR3 loop: CASSLLGPSSGNTIYF. The CDR3 coding sequence is TGTGCCAGCAGCTTACTTGGACCGAGCTCTGGAAACACCATATATTTT.

The chain joins TRBV19 to TRBJ1-4; 8 bases align to TRBD1. Germline V gene lookup returns CDR1 LNHDA and CDR2 SQIVND (reference sequence). V gave up 7 bases and J gave up 6 bases; unmatched junction bases: 10. This CDR3 has 15 amino acids. CDR3 in amino acids: CASTSYGTGDEKLFF. CDR3 DNA: TGTGCCAGTACCTCCTACGGGACAGGTGATGAAAAACTGTTTTTT.

The chain recombines TRBV5-4 with TRBJ2-7; TRBD2 is a possible D gene (6 bases). Trimming shortened V by 1 base and J by 6 bases, and 14 bases separated the two germline ends. CDR3 length: 14 residues. Germline assignment: CDR1 SGHNT and CDR2 YYREEE (reference sequence). Written as DNA, the CDR3 is TGTGCCAGCAGCTTGTACACGGGAGCGACCGAGCAGTACTTC. Its protein is CASSLYTGATEQYF.

The chain has TRBV5-1 and TRBJ2-1; 8 bases line up with TRBD1. V shed 0 bases and J 4 bases; nucleotides not matched to a gene: 3. From germline, CDR1 is SGHRS and CDR2 YFSETQ. CDR3 length equals 15 residues. DNA for the CDR3: TGCGCCAGCAGCTTGGCAGGGGGCGCTTACAATGAGCAGTTCTTC. As protein: CASSLAGGAYNEQFF.

V and J are TRBV2 and TRBJ1-1; possibly TRBD1 for D (5 bases). The CDR3 runs to 15 residues. The V gene lost 6 bases and the J gene lost 5 bases, with 19 bases spanning the gap. Germline CDR1 is SNHLY and CDR2 is FYNNEI. CDR3 nucleotide sequence: TGTGCCAGCAGATACACTACAGGTCGGGAGACTGAAGCTTTCTTT. As protein: CASRYTTGRETEAFF.

V and J are TRBV27 and TRBJ2-6, with D hard to call. The CDR3 extends over 14 amino acids. V was shortened by 3 bases and J by 4 bases, with 7 bases between the two germline ends. Per the germline V gene, CDR1 is MNHEY and CDR2 is SMNVEV (reference sequence). The CDR3 loop reads CASSFRSGANVLTF. The CDR3 DNA is TGTGCCAGCAGTTTCCGATCCGGGGCCAACGTCCTGACTTTC.

This clone rates as medium-sized. This chain links TRBV2 with TRBJ1-2, with TRBD1 identical over 8 bases. V lost 7 bases and J lost 6; bases outside the gene matches: 13. The CDR3 runs 15 residues. CDR1 SNHLY and CDR2 FYNNEI come from the germline V gene. CDR3 in amino acids: CASILSTGQEDGYTF. DNA for the CDR3: TGTGCCAGCATCCTTTCTACGGGACAGGAAGATGGCTACACCTTC.

The chain uses TRBV9 and TRBJ1-3; no clear D. Germline CDR1 is SGDLS and CDR2 is YYNGEE. The germline V and J ends were trimmed by 1 base and 1 base, with 9 bases remaining between them. CDR3 length equals 15 residues. Here the CDR3 reads CASSVLWESGNTIYF. The CDR3 coding sequence is TGTGCCAGCAGCGTACTTTGGGAGTCTGGAAACACCATATATTTT.

The rearrangement uses TRBV15 and TRBJ2-4, with TRBD1 matching over 9 bases. Germline V lookup: CDR1 LNHNV, CDR2 YYDKDF (reference sequence). J gave up 2 bases and V 3 bases, and 8 bases lay outside the gene matches. This CDR3 comprises 17 residues. The CDR3 nucleotides are TGTGCCACCAGCAGGTTCAGACAGGGGGGGACCAAAAACATTCAGTACTTC. Protein sequence: CATSRFRQGGTKNIQYF.

This clone has just a few counts. The rearrangement uses TRBV19 and TRBJ1-5; 7 bases align to TRBD1. The J segment lost 4 bases and the V segment lost 3 bases, leaving 6 bases of the junction unmatched. CDR1 and CDR2 from the germline V gene are LNHDA and SQIVND (reference sequence). The CDR3 length is 15 residues. DNA of the CDR3: TGTGCCAGTAGTATCCGGGGACAGCCAAATCAGCCCCAGCATTTT. Protein: CASSIRGQPNQPQHF.

J is TRBJ1-2 and V is TRBV14, with a possible D match to TRBD1 (6 bases). The CDR3 contains 14 residues. CDR1 is SGHDN and CDR2 is FVKESK in the germline V gene. The V and J ends lost 3 bases and 2 bases respectively, with 10 bases between them. In nucleotides, the CDR3 is TGTGCCAGCAGCCATGGACAGATAAACTATGGCTACACCTTC. It specifies CASSHGQINYGYTF.

The chain employs TRBV7-2 and TRBJ2-7, with 7 bases aligning to TRBD2. Germline values: CDR1 SGHTA, CDR2 FQGNSA. This CDR3 is built from 14 residues. J gave up 3 bases and V 1 base, and 3 bases lay outside the gene matches. CDR3 sequence: CASSLVAGDYEQYF. The CDR3 nucleotides read TGTGCCAGCAGCTTAGTTGCGGGAGACTACGAGCAGTACTTC. Supplemented by reference TRBV7-2 and TRBJ2-7, the full variable domain reads GAGVSQSPSNKVTEKGKDVELRCDPISGHTALYWYRQSLGQGLEFLIYFQGNSAPDKSGLPSDRFSAERTGGSVSTLTIQRTQQEDSAVYLCASSLVAGDYEQYFGPGTRLTVT.

The gene calls are TRBV27 and TRBJ2-7, with D maybe TRBD2 (5 bases). Germline loops: CDR1 MNHEY, CDR2 SMNVEV (reference sequence). Trimming removed 3 bases from V and 4 bases from J, with 7 bases in between. This CDR3 comprises 12 residues. CDR3: CASSFSGYEQYF. For the CDR3, the DNA is TGTGCCAGCAGTTTTTCGGGGTACGAGCAGTACTTC.

V and J are TRBV5-4 and TRBJ2-5; TRBD2 agrees at 7 bases. The end of the DNA aligns better with TRBJ2-7, so the J call may be wrong. CDR1 SGHNT and CDR2 YYREEE come from the germline V gene (reference sequence). This CDR3 is 15 amino acids long. CDR3 region: CASSGRWAGEPEQYF. The CDR3 region has the DNA TGTGCCAGCAGCGGGCGTTGGGCGGGAGAACCCGAGCAGTACTTC.

There are a few counts of this clone. The J gene is TRBJ1-1, the V gene TRBV7-2; 9 positions match TRBD1. The CDR3 is 14 amino acids. CDR1 and CDR2 (germline): SGHTA, FQGNSA. With V trimmed by 7 bases and J by 1 base, 4 bases remained unmatched. The CDR3 coding sequence is TGTGCCAGCACCGAGGACAGGGGGAACACTGAAGCTTTCTTT. It is translated as CASTEDRGNTEAFF.

The chain couples TRBV30 to TRBJ2-2; D is unclear. V gave up 2 bases and J gave up 2 bases, with 9 bases separating them. The CDR3 spans 14 residues. From germline, CDR1 is GTSNPN and CDR2 SVGIG (reference sequence). The CDR3 DNA follows: TGTGCCTGGAGTCAGAGGCTTAACACCGGGGAGCTGTTTTTT. Encoded protein: CAWSQRLNTGELFF.

The rearrangement uses TRBV6-5 and TRBJ2-1, with 11 positions matching TRBD2. The CDR3 totals 15 residues. Germline assignment: CDR1 MNHEY and CDR2 SVGAGI. The V segment lost 2 bases and the J segment 7 bases; nucleotides outside the gene matches: 4. The CDR3 is CASSYDGLAGNEQFF. The CDR3 bases are TGTGCCAGCAGTTACGATGGACTAGCGGGTAATGAGCAGTTCTTC.

CDR3 bases: TGCGCCAGCAGCGCACGCACAGGGACTAGCGCTTCGGGGGAGCAGTTCTTC. Residues: CASSARTGTSASGEQFF. The chain is built from TRBV4-1 and TRBJ2-1, with 10 positions matching TRBD2. Germline V CDR1 and CDR2: MGHRA, YSYEKL. This CDR3 comprises 17 residues. The J segment lost 10 bases and the V segment lost 5 bases, leaving 17 bases of the junction unmatched.

The chain combines TRBV28 with TRBJ2-7; D possibly corresponds to TRBD1 (6 bases). Germline V lookup: CDR1 MDHEN, CDR2 SYDVKM. V was pared by 5 bases and J by 8 bases, with 13 bases between. This CDR3 is 12 amino acids long. This CDR3 reads CASSLRQGKQYF. CDR3 bases: TGTGCCAGCAGTCTCCGCCAGGGGAAGCAGTACTTC.

This clone occurred once. CDR3 in DNA: TGTGCCAGTAGTGCCACTAGCGGGGCGAACACCGGGGAGCTGTTTTTT. Translation: CASSATSGANTGELFF. The rearrangement uses TRBV19 and TRBJ2-2; 10 bases map to TRBD2. CDR3 length equals 16 residues. Germline assignment: CDR1 LNHDA and CDR2 SQIVND (reference sequence). V lost 5 bases, J lost 0 bases, and 3 bases stayed unmatched.

This clone has only one observation. CDR3 residues: CASSDQGQGVTGELFF. Written as DNA, the CDR3 is TGCGCCAGCAGCGACCAAGGACAGGGAGTCACCGGGGAGCTGTTTTTT. The chain joins TRBV5-1 to TRBJ2-2; 8 bases fit TRBD1. The trim removed 4 bases at V and 4 bases at J, leaving 9 bases unmatched. Germline CDR1 is SGHRS and CDR2 is YFSETQ. The CDR3 has 16 residues.

This chain uses TRBV12-2 with TRBJ2-7. TRBV12-2 is recorded as a pseudogene. CDR3 length equals 17 residues. CDR3 DNA sequence: TGTGCAAGTCGCTTAGACCGCCCCAAAGATGCCACCTACGAGCAGTACTTC. This sequence encodes CASRLDRPKDATYEQYF.

V and J are TRBV5-6 and TRBJ1-4; D remains unclear. The CDR3 is made up of 14 amino acids. Trimming took 4 bases from V and 6 from J, leaving 13 bases between them. Germline assignment: CDR1 SGHDT and CDR2 YYEEEE. In DNA, the CDR3 is TGTGCCAGCAGCCTCTGGGCCGATGATGAAAAACTGTTTTTT. This encodes CASSLWADDEKLFF.

The chain has TRBV19 and TRBJ2-7; perhaps TRBD1 as D (6 bases). V dropped 7 bases and J dropped 1 base, with 17 bases sitting between them. Germline CDR1 and CDR2: LNHDA and SQIVND (reference sequence). There are 15 residues in the CDR3. The CDR3 spells CASKLAGTPSYEQYF. In DNA, the CDR3 is TGTGCCAGTAAATTGGCCGGGACACCATCCTACGAGCAGTACTTC.

This clone was seen repeatedly, ten times or more. The chain uses TRBV2 and TRBJ1-1; D may be TRBD1 (5 bases). This CDR3 spans 13 amino acids. From germline, CDR1 is SNHLY and CDR2 FYNNEI. The V end was cut by 10 bases, the J end by 5 bases, with 17 bases between. The CDR3 region is CATKPRAGTEAFF. CDR3 DNA: TGTGCCACCAAACCACGAGCAGGGACTGAAGCTTTCTTT.

The chain is built from TRBV7-2 and TRBJ2-7; TRBD1 aligns across 8 bases. The V gene end was trimmed by 3 bases and the J gene end by 6 bases; junction bases not matched to a gene: 7. This CDR3 has 14 amino acids. The V gene's germline CDR1 is SGHTA and CDR2 FQGNSA. CDR3 DNA: TGTGCCAGCAGCTTCCGGGACAGGCAGAGCGAGCAGTACTTC. It translates to CASSFRDRQSEQYF.